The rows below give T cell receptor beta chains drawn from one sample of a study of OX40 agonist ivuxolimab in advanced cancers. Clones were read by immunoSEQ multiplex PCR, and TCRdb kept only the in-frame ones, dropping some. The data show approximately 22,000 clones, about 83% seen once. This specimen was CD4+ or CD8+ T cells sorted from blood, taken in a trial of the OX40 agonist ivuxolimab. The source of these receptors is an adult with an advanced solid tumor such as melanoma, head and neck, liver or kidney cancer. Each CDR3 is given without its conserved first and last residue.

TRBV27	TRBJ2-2	ASSISTGELF
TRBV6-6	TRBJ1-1	ASSYLTGRTEAF
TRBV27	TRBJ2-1	ASNLIAGGSYNEQF
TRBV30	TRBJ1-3	AWRDLRGGSGNTIY
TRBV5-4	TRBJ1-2	ASSWRGTGDGYT
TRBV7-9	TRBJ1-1	ASSPSGNTEAF
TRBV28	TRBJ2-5	ASSLTGDTQETQY
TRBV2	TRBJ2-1	ASSGLAGGPLYNEQF
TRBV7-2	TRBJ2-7	ASSLDRGQY
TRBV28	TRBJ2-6	ASSLVDSGRVTGANVLT
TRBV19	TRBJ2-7	ASSLGTGAYEQY
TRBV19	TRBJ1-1	ASSMTVNTEAF
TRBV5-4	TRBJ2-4	ASSERGGKNIQY
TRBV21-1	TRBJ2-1	ASSRFPSGGANEQF
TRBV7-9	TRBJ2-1	ASSLASGIYNEQF
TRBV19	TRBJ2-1	ASSPRLAGHYNEQF
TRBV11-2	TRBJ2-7	ASSLDQSSYEQY
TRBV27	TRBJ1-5	ASSLGGVGQPQH
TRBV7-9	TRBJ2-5	ASSPSGQGTQY
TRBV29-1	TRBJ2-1	SVPTGGAYNEQF
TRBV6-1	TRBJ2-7	ASSARQNPLAEQY
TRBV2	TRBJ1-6	ASRWTGEMNSPLH
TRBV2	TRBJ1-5	ASSERGYSNQPQH
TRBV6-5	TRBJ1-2	ASSYSIGGGYT
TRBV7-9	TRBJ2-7	ASSQTGLAEKQY
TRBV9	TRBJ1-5	ASSPEGSPNQPQH
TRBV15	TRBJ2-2	ATSNRAPGELF
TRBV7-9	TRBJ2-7	ASSSPGQNSYEQY
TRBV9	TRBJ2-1	ASSDHPQAGTYNEQF
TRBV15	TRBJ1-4	ATSSWESGANEKLF
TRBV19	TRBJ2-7	ASSMSGDSYEQY
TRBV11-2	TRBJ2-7	ASSLAPSYEQY
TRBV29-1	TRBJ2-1	SVERELYNEQF
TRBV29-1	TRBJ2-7	SVGQWGEQY
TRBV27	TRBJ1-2	ASSSGTGIYGYT
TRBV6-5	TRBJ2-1	ASSLTGVLYNEQF
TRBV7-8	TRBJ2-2	ASSPRSGELF
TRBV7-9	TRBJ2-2	ASSARQVSNTGELF
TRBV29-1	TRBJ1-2	SSREGYGYT
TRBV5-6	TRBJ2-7	ASSVSVEQY
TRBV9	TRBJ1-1	ASSVGGELNTEAF
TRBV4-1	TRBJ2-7	ASSQDPGARSYEQY
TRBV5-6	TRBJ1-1	ASSLRATEAF
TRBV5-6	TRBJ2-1	ASSLAYEQF
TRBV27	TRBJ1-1	ASGTAAWSTEAF
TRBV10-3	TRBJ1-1	AISEPGTGFGEAF
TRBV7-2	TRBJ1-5	ASSPGSQYQPQH
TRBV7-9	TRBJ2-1	ASSLGRQGRGDEQF
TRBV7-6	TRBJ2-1	ASSLADSPYNEQF
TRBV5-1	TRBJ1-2	ASSFSGPETRGSGYT
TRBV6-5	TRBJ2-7	ASSYSMGGSYEQY
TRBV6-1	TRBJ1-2	ASSEAWAAAYGYT
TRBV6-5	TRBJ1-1	ASSYLQGTEAF
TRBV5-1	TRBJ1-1	ASSLDIPRGNTEAF
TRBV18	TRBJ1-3	ASSPLDSSGNTIY
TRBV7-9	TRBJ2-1	ASSVGREQF
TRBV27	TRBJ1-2	ASRHIDEIYGYT